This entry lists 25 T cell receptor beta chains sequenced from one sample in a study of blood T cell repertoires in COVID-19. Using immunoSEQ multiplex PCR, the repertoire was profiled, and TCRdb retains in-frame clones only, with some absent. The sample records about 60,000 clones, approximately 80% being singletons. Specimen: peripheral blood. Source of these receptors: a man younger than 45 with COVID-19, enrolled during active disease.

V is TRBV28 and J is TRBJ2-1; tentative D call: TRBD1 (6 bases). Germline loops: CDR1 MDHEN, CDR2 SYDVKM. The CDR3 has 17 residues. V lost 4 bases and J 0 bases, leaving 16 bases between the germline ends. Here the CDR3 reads CASSSHYRVVSYNEQFF. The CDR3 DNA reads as TGTGCCAGCAGTTCCCATTACAGGGTCGTCTCCTACAATGAGCAGTTCTTC.

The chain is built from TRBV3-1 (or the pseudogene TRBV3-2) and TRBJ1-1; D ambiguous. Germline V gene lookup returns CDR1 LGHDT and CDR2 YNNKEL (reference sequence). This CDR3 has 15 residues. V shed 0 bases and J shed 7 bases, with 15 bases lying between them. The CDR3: CASSQDGQVRNEAFF. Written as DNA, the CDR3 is TGTGCCAGCAGCCAAGACGGTCAGGTAAGGAATGAAGCTTTCTTT.

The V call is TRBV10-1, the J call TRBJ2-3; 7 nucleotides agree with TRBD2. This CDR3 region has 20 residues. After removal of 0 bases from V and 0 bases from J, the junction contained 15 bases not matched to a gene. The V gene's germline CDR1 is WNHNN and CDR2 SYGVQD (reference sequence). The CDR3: CASSESEGGRFLSSTDTQYF. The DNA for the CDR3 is TGCGCCAGCAGTGAGTCGGAGGGAGGGCGGTTCCTATCTAGCACAGATACGCAGTATTTT.

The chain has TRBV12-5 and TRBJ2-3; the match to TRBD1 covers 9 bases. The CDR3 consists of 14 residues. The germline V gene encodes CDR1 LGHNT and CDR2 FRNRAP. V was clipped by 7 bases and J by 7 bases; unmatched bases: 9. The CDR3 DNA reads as TGTGCTAGTGCCGGGGACAGGGTAGAAAATACGCAGTATTTT. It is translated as CASAGDRVENTQYF.

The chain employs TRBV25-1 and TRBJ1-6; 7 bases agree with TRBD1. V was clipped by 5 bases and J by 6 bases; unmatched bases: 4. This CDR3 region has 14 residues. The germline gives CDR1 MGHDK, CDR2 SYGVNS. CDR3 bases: TGTGCCAGCAGTTCCGGGACAGTTAATTCACCCCTCCACTTT. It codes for CASSSGTVNSPLHF.

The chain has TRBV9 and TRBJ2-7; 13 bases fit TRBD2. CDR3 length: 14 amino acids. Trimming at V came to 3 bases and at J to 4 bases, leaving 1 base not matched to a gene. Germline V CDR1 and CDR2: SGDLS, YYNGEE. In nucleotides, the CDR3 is TGTGCCAGCAGCGGGACTAGCGGGAGTTACGAGCAGTACTTC. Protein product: CASSGTSGSYEQYF.

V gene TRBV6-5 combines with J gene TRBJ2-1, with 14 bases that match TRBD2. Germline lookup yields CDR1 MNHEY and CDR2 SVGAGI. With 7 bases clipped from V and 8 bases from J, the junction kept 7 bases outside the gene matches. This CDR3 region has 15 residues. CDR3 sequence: CASIPLTSGRDEQFF. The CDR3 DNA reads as TGTGCCAGCATCCCGCTGACTAGCGGGAGGGATGAGCAGTTCTTC.

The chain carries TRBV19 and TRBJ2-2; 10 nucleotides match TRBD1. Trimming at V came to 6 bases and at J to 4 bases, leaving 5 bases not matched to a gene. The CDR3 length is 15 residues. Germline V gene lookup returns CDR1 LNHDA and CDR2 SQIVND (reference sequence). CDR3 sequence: CASRRQGAGTGELFF. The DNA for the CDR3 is TGTGCCAGTAGAAGACAGGGGGCTGGCACCGGGGAGCTGTTTTTT.

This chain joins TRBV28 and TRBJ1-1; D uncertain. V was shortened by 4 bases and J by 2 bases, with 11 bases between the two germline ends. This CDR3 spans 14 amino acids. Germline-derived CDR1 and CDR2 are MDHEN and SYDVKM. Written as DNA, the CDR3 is TGTGCCAGCAGTTCGTTAAGAGATAACACTGAAGCTTTCTTT. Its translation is CASSSLRDNTEAFF.

In nucleotides, the CDR3 is TGTGCCAGCAGTTTAAGTACTAGCGGTCCCCGGCAGTACTTC. This encodes CASSLSTSGPRQYF. The genes are TRBV27 and TRBJ2-7; 8 positions agree with TRBD2. The V gene end was trimmed by 2 bases and the J gene end by 9 bases; junction bases not matched to a gene: 9. This CDR3 region has 14 residues. Germline-derived CDR1 and CDR2 are MNHEY and SMNVEV (reference sequence).

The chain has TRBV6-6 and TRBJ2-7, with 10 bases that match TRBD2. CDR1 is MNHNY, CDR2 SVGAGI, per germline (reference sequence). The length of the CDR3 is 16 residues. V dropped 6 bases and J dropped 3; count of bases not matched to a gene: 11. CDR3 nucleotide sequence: TGTGCCAGCAGATCCACCAGCGGGAGGGCGGGCTACGAGCAGTACTTC. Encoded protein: CASRSTSGRAGYEQYF.

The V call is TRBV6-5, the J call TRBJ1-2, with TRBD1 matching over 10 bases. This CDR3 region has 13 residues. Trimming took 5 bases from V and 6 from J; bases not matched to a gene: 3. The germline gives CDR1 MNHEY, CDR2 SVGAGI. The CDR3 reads CASSTTGGNGYTF. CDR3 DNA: TGTGCCAGCAGTACGACAGGGGGCAATGGCTACACCTTC.

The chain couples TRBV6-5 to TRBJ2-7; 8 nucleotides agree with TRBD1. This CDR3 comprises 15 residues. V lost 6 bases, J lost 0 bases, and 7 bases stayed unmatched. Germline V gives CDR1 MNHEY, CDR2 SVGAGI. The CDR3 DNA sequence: TGTGCCAGCAGCCAAGACAGGGGTAGCTCCTACGAGCAGTACTTC. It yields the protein CASSQDRGSSYEQYF.

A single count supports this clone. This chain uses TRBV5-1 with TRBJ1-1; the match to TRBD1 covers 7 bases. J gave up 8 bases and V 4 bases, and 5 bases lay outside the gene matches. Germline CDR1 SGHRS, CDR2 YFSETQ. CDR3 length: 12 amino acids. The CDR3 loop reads CASSLDRVEAFF. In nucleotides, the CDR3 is TGCGCCAGCAGCCTAGACAGGGTCGAAGCTTTCTTT.

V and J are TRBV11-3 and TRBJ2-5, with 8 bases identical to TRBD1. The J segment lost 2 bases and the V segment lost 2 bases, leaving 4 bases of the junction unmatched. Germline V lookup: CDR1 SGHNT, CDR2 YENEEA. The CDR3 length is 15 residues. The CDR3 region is CASSLLGQEQETQYF. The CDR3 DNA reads TGTGCCAGCAGCTTATTGGGACAGGAACAAGAGACCCAGTACTTC. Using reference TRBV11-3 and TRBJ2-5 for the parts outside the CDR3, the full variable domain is EAGVVQSPRYKIIEKKQPVAFWCNPISGHNTLYWYLQNLGQGPELLIRYENEEAVDDSQLPKDRFSAERLKGVDSTLKIQPAELGDSAVYLCASSLLGQEQETQYFGPGTRLLVL.

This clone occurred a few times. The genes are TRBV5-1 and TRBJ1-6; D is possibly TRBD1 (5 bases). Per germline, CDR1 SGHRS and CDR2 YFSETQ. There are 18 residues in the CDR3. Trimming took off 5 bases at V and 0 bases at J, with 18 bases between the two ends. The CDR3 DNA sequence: TGCGCCAGCAGTGATTGGGGTCGGGGGAGCTCCTATAATTCACCCCTCCACTTT. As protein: CASSDWGRGSSYNSPLHF.

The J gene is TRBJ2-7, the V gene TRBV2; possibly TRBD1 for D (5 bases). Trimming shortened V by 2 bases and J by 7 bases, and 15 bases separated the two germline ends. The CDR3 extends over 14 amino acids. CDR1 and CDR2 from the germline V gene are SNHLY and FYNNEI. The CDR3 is CASSERLPGQEQYF. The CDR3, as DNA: TGTGCCAGCAGTGAAAGGCTCCCAGGACAAGAGCAGTACTTC.

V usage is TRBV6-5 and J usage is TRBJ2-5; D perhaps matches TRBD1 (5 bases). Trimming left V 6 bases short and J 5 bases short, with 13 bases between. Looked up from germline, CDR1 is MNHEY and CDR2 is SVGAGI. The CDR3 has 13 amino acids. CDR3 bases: TGTGCCAGCAGGCCTACAGGTTTGGAGACCCAGTACTTC. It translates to CASRPTGLETQYF.

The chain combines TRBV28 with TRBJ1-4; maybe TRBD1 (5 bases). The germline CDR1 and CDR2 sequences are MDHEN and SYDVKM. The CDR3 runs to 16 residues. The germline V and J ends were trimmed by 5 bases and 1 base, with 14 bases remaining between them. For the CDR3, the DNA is TGTGCCAGCAGTGCCCCCCGGGGGGAAACTAATGAAAAACTGTTTTTT. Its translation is CASSAPRGETNEKLFF. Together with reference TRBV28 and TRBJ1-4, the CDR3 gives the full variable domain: DVKVTQSSRYLVKRTGEKVFLECVQDMDHENMFWYRQDPGLGLRLIYFSYDVKMKEKGDIPEGYSVSREKKERFSLILESASTNQTSMYLCASSAPRGETNEKLFFGSGTQLSVL.

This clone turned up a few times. CDR3 in DNA: TGTGCCAGCAGTGAAGCCCTACCAGGGGGAGACTATAATTCACCCCTCCACTTT. Residues: CASSEALPGGDYNSPLHF. This chain connects TRBV6-1 to TRBJ1-6; TRBD1 matches 7 bases. Trimming at V came to 0 bases and at J to 3 bases, leaving 8 bases not matched to a gene. The length of the CDR3 is 18 residues. Germline-derived CDR1 and CDR2 are MNHNS and SASEGT.

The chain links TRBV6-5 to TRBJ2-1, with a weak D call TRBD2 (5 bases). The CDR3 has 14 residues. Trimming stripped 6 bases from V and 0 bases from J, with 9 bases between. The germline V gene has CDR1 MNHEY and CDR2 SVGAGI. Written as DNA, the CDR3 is TGTGCCAGCAGGCGCGGGCCCTCCTACAATGAGCAGTTCTTC. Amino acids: CASRRGPSYNEQFF.

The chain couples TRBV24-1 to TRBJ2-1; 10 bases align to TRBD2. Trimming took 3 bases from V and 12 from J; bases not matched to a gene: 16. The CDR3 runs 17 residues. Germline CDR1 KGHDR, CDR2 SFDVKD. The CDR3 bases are TGTGCCACCAGTGATAAAGCGGGAGGGGAACACCTAAGGGGGCAGTTCTTC. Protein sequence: CATSDKAGGEHLRGQFF.

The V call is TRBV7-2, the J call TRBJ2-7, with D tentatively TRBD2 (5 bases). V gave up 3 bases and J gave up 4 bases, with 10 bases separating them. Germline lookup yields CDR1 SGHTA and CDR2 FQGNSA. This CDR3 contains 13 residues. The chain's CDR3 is CASSFPTGYEQYF. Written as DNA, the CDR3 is TGTGCCAGCAGCTTCCCAACGGGGTACGAGCAGTACTTC.

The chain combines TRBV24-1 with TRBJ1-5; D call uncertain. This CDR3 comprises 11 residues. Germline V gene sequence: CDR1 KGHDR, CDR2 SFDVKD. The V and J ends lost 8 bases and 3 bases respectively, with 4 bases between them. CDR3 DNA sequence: TGTGCCACCACTTCCAATCAGCCCCAGCATTTT. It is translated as CATTSNQPQHF.

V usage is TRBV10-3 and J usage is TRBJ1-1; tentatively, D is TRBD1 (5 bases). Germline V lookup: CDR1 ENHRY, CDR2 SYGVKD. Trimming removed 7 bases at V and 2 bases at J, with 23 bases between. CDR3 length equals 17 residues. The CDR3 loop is CAITQGRVARGNTEAFF. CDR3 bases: TGTGCCATCACCCAGGGCCGAGTGGCCCGCGGAAACACTGAAGCTTTCTTT.